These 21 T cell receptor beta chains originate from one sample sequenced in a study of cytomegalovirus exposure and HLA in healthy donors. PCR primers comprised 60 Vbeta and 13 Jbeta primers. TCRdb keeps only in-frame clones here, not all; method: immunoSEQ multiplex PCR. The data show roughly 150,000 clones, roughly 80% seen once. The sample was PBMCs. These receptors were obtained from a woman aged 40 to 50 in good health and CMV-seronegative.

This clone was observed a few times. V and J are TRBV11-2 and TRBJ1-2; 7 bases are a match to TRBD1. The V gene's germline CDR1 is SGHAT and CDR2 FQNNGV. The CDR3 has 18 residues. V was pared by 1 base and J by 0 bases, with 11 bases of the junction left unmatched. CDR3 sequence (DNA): TGTGCCAGCAGCTTAGGGGTGGGACAGATAATGTCTAACTATGGCTACACCTTC. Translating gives CASSLGVGQIMSNYGYTF. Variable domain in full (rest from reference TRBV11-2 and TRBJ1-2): EAGVAQSPRYKIIEKRQSVAFWCNPISGHATLYWYQQILGQGPKLLIQFQNNGVVDDSQLPKDRFSAERLKGVDSTLKIQPAKLEDSAVYLCASSLGVGQIMSNYGYTFGSGTRLTVV.

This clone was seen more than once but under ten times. CDR3 DNA sequence: TGTGCCAGCAGACCAGGACTAGCGGGGGATACGCAGTATTTT. As protein: CASRPGLAGDTQYF. The chain combines TRBV7-2 with TRBJ2-3; 12 bases match TRBD2. The length of the CDR3 is 14 residues. V lost 6 bases to trimming and J lost 6 bases; unmatched junction nucleotides: 4. Germline-derived CDR1 and CDR2 are SGHTA and FQGNSA.

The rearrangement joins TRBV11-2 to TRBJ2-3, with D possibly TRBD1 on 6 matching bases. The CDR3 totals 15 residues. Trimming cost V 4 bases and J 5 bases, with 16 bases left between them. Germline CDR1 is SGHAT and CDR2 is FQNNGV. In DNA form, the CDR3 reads TGTGCCAGCAGCTCCGACAGGTTTCGTGGAGATACGCAGTATTTT. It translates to CASSSDRFRGDTQYF.

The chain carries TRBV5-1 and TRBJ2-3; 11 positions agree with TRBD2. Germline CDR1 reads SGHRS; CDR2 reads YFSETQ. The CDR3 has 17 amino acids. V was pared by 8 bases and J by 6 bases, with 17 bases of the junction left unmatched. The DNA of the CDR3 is TGCGCCAGTTCCCTTGAGAGACTAGCGGGGCTGGGGGATACGCAGTATTTT. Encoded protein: CASSLERLAGLGDTQYF.

Written as DNA, the CDR3 is TGTGCCAGCAGTGGGGGGGTGCGCGAGCAGTACTTC. Translation: CASSGGVREQYF. This rearrangement joins TRBV6-1 to TRBJ2-7, with D maybe TRBD2 (6 bases). The V gene lost 4 bases and the J gene lost 6 bases, with 10 bases spanning the gap. CDR1 and CDR2 (germline): MNHNS, SASEGT. There are 12 residues in the CDR3.

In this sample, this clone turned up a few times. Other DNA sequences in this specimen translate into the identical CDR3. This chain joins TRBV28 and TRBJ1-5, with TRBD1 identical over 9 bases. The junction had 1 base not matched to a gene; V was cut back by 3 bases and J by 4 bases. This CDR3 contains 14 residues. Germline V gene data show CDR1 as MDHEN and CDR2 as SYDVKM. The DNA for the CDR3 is TGTGCCAGCAGTTTGGGGACAGGGAATCAGCCCCAGCATTTT. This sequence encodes CASSLGTGNQPQHF.

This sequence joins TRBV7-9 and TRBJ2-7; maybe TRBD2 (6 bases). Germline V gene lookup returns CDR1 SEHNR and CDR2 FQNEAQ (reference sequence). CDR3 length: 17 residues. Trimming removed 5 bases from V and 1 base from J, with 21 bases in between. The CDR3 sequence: CASSPDGGGGYSYEQYF. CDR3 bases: TGTGCCAGCAGCCCGGACGGGGGAGGCGGTTATTCCTACGAGCAGTACTTC.

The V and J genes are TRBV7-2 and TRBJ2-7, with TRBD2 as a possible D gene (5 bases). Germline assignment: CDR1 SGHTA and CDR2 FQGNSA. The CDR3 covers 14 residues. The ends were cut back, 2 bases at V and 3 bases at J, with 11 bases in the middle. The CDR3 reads CASSLSFGSYEQYF. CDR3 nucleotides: TGTGCCAGCAGCTTAAGTTTTGGGAGCTACGAGCAGTACTTC.

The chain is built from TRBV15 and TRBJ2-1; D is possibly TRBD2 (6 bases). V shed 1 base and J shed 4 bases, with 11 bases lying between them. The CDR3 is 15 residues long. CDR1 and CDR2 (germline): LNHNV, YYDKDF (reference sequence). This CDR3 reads CATSRGASAYNEQFF. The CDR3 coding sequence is TGTGCCACCAGCAGAGGGGCTAGCGCGTACAATGAGCAGTTCTTC. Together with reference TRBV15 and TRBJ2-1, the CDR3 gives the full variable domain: DAMVIQNPRYQVTQFGKPVTLSCSQTLNHNVMYWYQQKSSQAPKLLFHYYDKDFNNEADTPDNFQSRRPNTSFCFLDIRSPGLGDTAMYLCATSRGASAYNEQFFGPGTRLTVL.

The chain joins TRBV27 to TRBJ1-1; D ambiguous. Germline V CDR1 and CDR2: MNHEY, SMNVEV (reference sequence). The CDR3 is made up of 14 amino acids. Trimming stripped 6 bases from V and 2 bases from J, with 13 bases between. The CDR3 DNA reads TGTGCCAGCAGCTCGGGGTCCCTAAACACTGAAGCTTTCTTT. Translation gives CASSSGSLNTEAFF.

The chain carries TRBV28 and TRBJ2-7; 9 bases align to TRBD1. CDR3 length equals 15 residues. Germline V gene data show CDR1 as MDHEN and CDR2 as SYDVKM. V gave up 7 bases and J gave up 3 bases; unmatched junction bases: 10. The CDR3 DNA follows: TGTGCCAGCATGGGACAGGGAGGTCCTAACTACGAGCAGTACTTC. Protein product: CASMGQGGPNYEQYF.

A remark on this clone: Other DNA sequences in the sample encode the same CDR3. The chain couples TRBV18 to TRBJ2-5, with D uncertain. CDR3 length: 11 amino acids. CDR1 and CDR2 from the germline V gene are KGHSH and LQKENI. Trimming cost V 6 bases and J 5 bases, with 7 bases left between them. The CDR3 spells CASSPSETQYF. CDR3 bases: TGTGCCAGCTCCCCCTCCGAGACCCAGTACTTC.

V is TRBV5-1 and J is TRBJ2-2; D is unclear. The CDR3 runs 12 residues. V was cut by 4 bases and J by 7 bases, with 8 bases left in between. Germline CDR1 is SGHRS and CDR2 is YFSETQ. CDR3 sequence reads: CASSTRNGELFF. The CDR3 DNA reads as TGCGCCAGCAGCACCAGAAACGGGGAGCTGTTTTTT.

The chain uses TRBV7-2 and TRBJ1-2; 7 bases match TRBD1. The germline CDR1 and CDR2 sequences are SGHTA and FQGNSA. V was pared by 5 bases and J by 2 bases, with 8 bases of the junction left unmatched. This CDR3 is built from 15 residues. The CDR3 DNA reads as TGTGCCAGCAGCACCGACACAGGGGCCAACTATGGCTACACCTTC. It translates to CASSTDTGANYGYTF.

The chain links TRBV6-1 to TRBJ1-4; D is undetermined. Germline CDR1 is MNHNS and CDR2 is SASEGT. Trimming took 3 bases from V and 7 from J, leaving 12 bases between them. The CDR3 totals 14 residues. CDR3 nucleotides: TGTGCCAGCAGTGAGACCGTAGCTATTGAAAAACTGTTTTTT. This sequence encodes CASSETVAIEKLFF.

The CDR3 bases are TGTGCCAGCAGTTTTTTAGGACAGAGCTCCTACGAGCAGTACTTC. It is translated as CASSFLGQSSYEQYF. The chain links TRBV28 to TRBJ2-5; possible D gene TRBD1, 6 bases. The closer fit of TRBJ2-7 to the DNA end suggests the J call may be wrong. Germline V gives CDR1 MDHEN, CDR2 SYDVKM. This CDR3 is 15 amino acids long.

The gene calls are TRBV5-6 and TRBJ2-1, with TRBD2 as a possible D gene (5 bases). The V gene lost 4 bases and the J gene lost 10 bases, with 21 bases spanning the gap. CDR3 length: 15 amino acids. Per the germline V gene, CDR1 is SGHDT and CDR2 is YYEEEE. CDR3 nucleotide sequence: TGTGCCAGCAGCCGTATAGCGACCGGGATTAGGGAGCAGTTCTTC. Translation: CASSRIATGIREQFF.

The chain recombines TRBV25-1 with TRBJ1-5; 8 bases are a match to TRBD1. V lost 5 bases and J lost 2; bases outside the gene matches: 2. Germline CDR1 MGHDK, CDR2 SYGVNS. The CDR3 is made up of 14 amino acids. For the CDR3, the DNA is TGTGCCAGCAGTCAGACAGGGGGCAATCAGCCCCAGCATTTT. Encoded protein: CASSQTGGNQPQHF.

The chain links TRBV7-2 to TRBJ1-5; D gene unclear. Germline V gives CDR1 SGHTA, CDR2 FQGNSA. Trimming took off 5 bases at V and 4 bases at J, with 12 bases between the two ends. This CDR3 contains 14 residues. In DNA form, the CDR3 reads TGTGCCAGCAGCCTAGGACGGACTAATCAGCCCCAGCATTTT. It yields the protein CASSLGRTNQPQHF.

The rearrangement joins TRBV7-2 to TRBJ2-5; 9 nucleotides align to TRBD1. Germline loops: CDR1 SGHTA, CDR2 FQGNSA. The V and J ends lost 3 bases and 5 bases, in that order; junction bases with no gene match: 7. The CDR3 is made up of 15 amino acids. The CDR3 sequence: CASSFPTGGSETQYF. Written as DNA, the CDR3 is TGTGCCAGCAGCTTTCCCACAGGGGGCTCGGAGACCCAGTACTTC. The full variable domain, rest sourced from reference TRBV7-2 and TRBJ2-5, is GAGVSQSPSNKVTEKGKDVELRCDPISGHTALYWYRQSLGQGLEFLIYFQGNSAPDKSGLPSDRFSAERTGGSVSTLTIQRTQQEDSAVYLCASSFPTGGSETQYFGPGTRLLVL.

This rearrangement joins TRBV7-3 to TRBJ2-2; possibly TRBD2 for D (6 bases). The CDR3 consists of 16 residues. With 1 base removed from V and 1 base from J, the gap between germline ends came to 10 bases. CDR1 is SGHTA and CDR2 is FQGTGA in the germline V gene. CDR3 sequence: CASSLMGGWNTGELFF. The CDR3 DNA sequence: TGTGCCAGCAGCTTAATGGGGGGTTGGAACACCGGGGAGCTGTTTTTT.